These 11 T cell receptor beta chains came from one sample sequenced in a study of blood T cell repertoires in COVID-19. The method was immunoSEQ multiplex PCR; TCRdb's version includes in-frame clones alone and lacks a portion of them. The data contain about 300,000 clones, about nine tenths of them singletons. Sequencing was carried out using peripheral blood. These receptors all stem from a woman aged 25 to 39 who had recovered from COVID-19.

The chain has TRBV28 and TRBJ1-1, with a weak D call TRBD1 (6 bases). This CDR3 has 13 residues. V was pared by 5 bases and J by 4 bases, with 11 bases between. Germline-derived CDR1 and CDR2 are MDHEN and SYDVKM. CDR3 coding DNA: TGTGCCAGCAGTCGTCAGGGGTTCACTGAAGCTTTCTTT. This sequence encodes CASSRQGFTEAFF.

The chain combines TRBV27 with TRBJ2-3, with 12 bases identical to TRBD2. V was clipped by 5 bases and J by 2 bases; unmatched bases: 5. This CDR3 is 16 amino acids long. CDR1 is MNHEY, CDR2 SMNVEV, per germline (reference sequence). CDR3 loop: CASSPSGGEFTDTQYF. CDR3 DNA: TGTGCCAGCAGTCCTAGCGGGGGGGAGTTCACAGATACGCAGTATTTT.

The gene calls are TRBV7-2 and TRBJ2-3, with 7 bases fitting TRBD1. The CDR3 is 16 residues long. The germline gives CDR1 SGHTA, CDR2 FQGNSA. V gave up 4 bases and J gave up 0 bases; unmatched junction bases: 7. CDR3: CASSSRPGGSTDTQYF. In DNA form, the CDR3 reads TGTGCCAGCAGCTCACGACCAGGGGGAAGCACAGATACGCAGTATTTT. Together with reference TRBV7-2 and TRBJ2-3, the CDR3 gives the full variable domain: GAGVSQSPSNKVTEKGKDVELRCDPISGHTALYWYRQSLGQGLEFLIYFQGNSAPDKSGLPSDRFSAERTGGSVSTLTIQRTQQEDSAVYLCASSSRPGGSTDTQYFGPGTRLTVL.

The chain carries TRBV19 and TRBJ2-3; 7 nucleotides line up with TRBD2. The CDR3 covers 13 residues. V lost 2 bases to trimming and J lost 6 bases; unmatched junction nucleotides: 2. From germline, CDR1 is LNHDA and CDR2 SQIVND (reference sequence). CDR3 sequence reads: CASSITGGDTQYF. For the CDR3, the DNA is TGTGCCAGTAGTATAACGGGGGGTGATACGCAGTATTTT.

This rearrangement joins TRBV7-9 to TRBJ1-1; D is undetermined. In germline, CDR1 is SEHNR, CDR2 FQNEAQ (reference sequence). This CDR3 spans 16 amino acids. V lost 5 bases and J lost 4, with 20 bases in between. This CDR3 reads CASSPRGQPAGTEAFF. CDR3 in DNA: TGTGCCAGCAGCCCCCGAGGCCAGCCGGCGGGCACTGAAGCTTTCTTT. The full variable domain, with the rest looked up from reference TRBV7-9 and TRBJ1-1, is DTGVSQNPRHKITKRGQNVTFRCDPISEHNRLYWYRQTLGQGPEFLTYFQNEAQLEKSRLLSDRFSAERPKGSFSTLEIQRTEQGDSAMYLCASSPRGQPAGTEAFFGQGTRLTVV.

The chain links TRBV5-4 to TRBJ2-4, with TRBD1 identical over 10 bases. CDR3 size: 15 residues. CDR1 is SGHNT, CDR2 YYREEE, per germline (reference sequence). The V and J ends lost 4 bases and 7 bases, in that order; junction bases with no gene match: 8. The CDR3 sequence is CASSRDRGFLNIQYF. The CDR3 DNA reads as TGTGCCAGCAGCCGGGACAGGGGATTTTTGAACATTCAGTACTTC.

This chain links TRBV9 with TRBJ2-1; TRBD2 might be the D (5 bases). This CDR3 is built from 15 residues. Per germline, CDR1 SGDLS and CDR2 YYNGEE. V dropped 4 bases and J dropped 3 bases, with 14 bases sitting between them. CDR3 coding DNA: TGTGCCAGCAGCCCACGTGAGGGATTCTACAATGAGCAGTTCTTC. This gives the protein CASSPREGFYNEQFF.

The chain carries TRBV5-5 and TRBJ2-5, with D uncertain. Deletions cut 1 base from V and 5 bases from J, with 6 bases between. The CDR3 has 12 amino acids. Germline CDR1 reads SGHKS; CDR2 reads YYEKEE (reference sequence). The CDR3 bases are TGTGCCAGCAGCTTGCTGAGGGAGACCCAGTACTTC. Translated, it gives CASSLLRETQYF.

The V gene is TRBV28, the J gene TRBJ1-4, with D unclear. Germline V gives CDR1 MDHEN, CDR2 SYDVKM. The V and J ends lost 3 bases and 0 bases respectively, with 11 bases between them. This CDR3 region has 16 residues. CDR3 protein: CASSFPGSPTNEKLFF. CDR3 DNA: TGTGCCAGCAGTTTTCCGGGGAGCCCAACTAATGAAAAACTGTTTTTT.

This chain joins TRBV13 and TRBJ2-7, with D possibly being TRBD1 (6 bases). V dropped 5 bases and J dropped 1 base, with 18 bases sitting between them. The CDR3 covers 16 residues. Per the germline V gene, CDR1 is PRHDT and CDR2 is FYEKMQ (reference sequence). CDR3 amino acids: CASSPPGQPTSYEQYF. The CDR3 DNA sequence: TGTGCCAGCAGCCCCCCCGGACAGCCAACTTCCTACGAGCAGTACTTC.

This rearrangement joins TRBV7-9 to TRBJ1-2; 9 bases align to TRBD1. The germline V gene encodes CDR1 SEHNR and CDR2 FQNEAQ (reference sequence). V shed 10 bases and J 8 bases; nucleotides not matched to a gene: 11. The CDR3 runs 13 residues. The CDR3 coding sequence is TGTGCCACCGAGAAACAGGGGGCCTCGGGCTACACCTTC. Translated, it gives CATEKQGASGYTF.